The source of this TCR beta chain is a study of blood T cell repertoires in COVID-19. Study details: Spain, Italy and the United States supplied samples that represented acute and convalescent COVID-19. The analysed material was cDNA or gDNA that came from T cells, B-cell-depleted T cells, or PBMCs.

Original analysis: By means of reference gene primer amplification, nucleated cell counts were estimated. Produced via immunoSEQ multiplex PCR; TCRdb's table is partial and in-frame only. The DNA was the basis for D and trimming; V, J and clone size are from that table. Found here are about 110,000 clones, 71% of them singletons; the top ten hold around 1.9%. The CDR3 length is 14 residues. The V gene's germline CDR1 is SEHNR and CDR2 FQNEAQ (reference sequence). V shed 4 bases and J shed 12 bases, with 16 bases lying between them. The specimen sequenced was peripheral blood. This receptor was identified in a woman aged 40 to 50 with acute or convalescent COVID-19. This sequence joins TRBV7-9 and TRBJ1-6; D unresolved. The CDR3 protein is CASSSGFGVQPLHF. The CDR3 DNA is TGTGCCAGCAGCTCGGGGTTCGGGGTCCAACCCCTCCACTTT.